These 6 T cell receptor beta chains were all obtained from the same sample, sequenced in a study of cytomegalovirus exposure and HLA in healthy donors. PCR used 60 Vbeta primers and 13 Jbeta primers. Assay: immunoSEQ multiplex PCR; the TCRdb copy retains only in-frame clones and omits some. This sample yields about 190,000 clones, of which roughly 74% are seen a single time; 4.5% to 7.5% belongs to the top ten. The sample consisted of PBMCs. The origin of the receptors is a woman aged 25 to 39 in good health and CMV-seropositive.

The gene calls are TRBV19 and TRBJ1-5, with D perhaps matching TRBD1 (6 bases). CDR3 length: 14 amino acids. Germline V CDR1 and CDR2: LNHDA, SQIVND (reference sequence). Trimming removed 10 bases from V and 5 bases from J, with 18 bases in between. DNA of the CDR3: TGTGCCACCACCCAGGGGAGGGGTTATCAGCCCCAGCATTTT. Translation: CATTQGRGYQPQHF. The whole variable domain, remainder taken from reference TRBV19 and TRBJ1-5, is DGGITQSPKYLFRKEGQNVTLSCEQNLNHDAMYWYRQDPGQGLRLIYYSQIVNDFQKGDIAEGYSVSREKKESFPLTVTSAQKNPTAFYLCATTQGRGYQPQHFGDGTRLSIL.

The V and J genes are TRBV10-3 and TRBJ1-2; 7 bases map to TRBD1. The V gene end was trimmed by 7 bases and the J gene end by 4 bases; junction bases not matched to a gene: 15. Germline V gives CDR1 ENHRY, CDR2 SYGVKD. CDR3 length: 16 amino acids. The CDR3: CAIMARGSGATYGYTF. The CDR3 DNA reads TGTGCCATCATGGCCAGGGGGTCGGGGGCGACCTATGGCTACACCTTC.

J is TRBJ1-4 and V is TRBV27; D is possibly TRBD1 (6 bases). Germline V gene sequence: CDR1 MNHEY, CDR2 SMNVEV (reference sequence). This CDR3 contains 19 residues. Trimming pared 4 bases from V and 7 bases from J, leaving 28 bases between. CDR3 nucleotide sequence: TGTGCCAGCAGTTCCTACCCACTTGGCCGACGGACAGCTAGTGAAAAACTGTTTTTT. It translates to CASSSYPLGRRTASEKLFF.

The V call is TRBV6-4, the J call TRBJ1-2; 10 bases are shared with TRBD1. CDR1 and CDR2 (germline): MRHNA, SNTAGT. The CDR3 has 16 amino acids. Germline trimming cut 1 base from V and 8 bases from J; bases unmatched to any gene: 10. CDR3 bases: TGTGCCAGCAGTGACTGGGGACAGGGGCCGTACGCGGGCTACACCTTC. Protein product: CASSDWGQGPYAGYTF.

The CDR3 region has the DNA TGCAGCGCCTGGGCCTCCTTGGGCTACACCTTC. Translation: CSAWASLGYTF. The chain combines TRBV29-1 with TRBJ1-2; no clear D gene. Trimming left V 7 bases short and J 8 bases short, with 14 bases between. This CDR3 region has 11 residues. Germline CDR1 reads SQVTM; CDR2 reads ANQGSEA.

This sequence joins TRBV11-2 and TRBJ2-5; the D is unclear. Germline V lookup: CDR1 SGHAT, CDR2 FQNNGV. The CDR3 has 15 residues. V was trimmed by 5 bases and J by 0 bases, leaving 13 bases between them. The CDR3 reads CASSTGDPYQETQYF. The CDR3 DNA is TGTGCCAGCAGCACCGGAGACCCGTACCAAGAGACCCAGTACTTC.